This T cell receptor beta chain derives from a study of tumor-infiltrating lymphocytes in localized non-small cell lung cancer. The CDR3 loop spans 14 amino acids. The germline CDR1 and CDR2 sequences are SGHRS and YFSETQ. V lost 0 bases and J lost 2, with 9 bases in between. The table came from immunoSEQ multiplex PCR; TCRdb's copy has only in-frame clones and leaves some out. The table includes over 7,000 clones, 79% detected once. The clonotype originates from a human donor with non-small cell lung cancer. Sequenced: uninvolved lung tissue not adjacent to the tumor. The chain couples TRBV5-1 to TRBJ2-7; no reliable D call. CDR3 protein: CASSLVEDAYEQYF. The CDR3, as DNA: TGCGCCAGCAGCTTGGTCGAGGACGCCTACGAGCAGTACTTC.